This T cell receptor beta chain was identified in a study of technical replicates of blood from a few donors. The table came from immunoSEQ multiplex PCR; TCRdb's copy has only in-frame clones and leaves some out. Of about 84,000 clones listed, roughly 93% were seen once; the top ten hold about 0.26%. V was pared by 6 bases and J by 2 bases, with 16 bases between. The CDR3 has 15 amino acids. CDR1 SNHLY and CDR2 FYNNEI come from the germline V gene. Source material: T cells isolated from PBMCs. The sequence was obtained from a human donor in good health. The chain joins TRBV2 to TRBJ1-1; no clear D. This CDR3 is CASREFSVTNTEAFF. DNA for the CDR3: TGTGCCAGCAGGGAATTCAGTGTTACCAACACTGAAGCTTTCTTT.